This entry features one TCR beta chain sequence. The antigen is not known. The sample belongs to a study of OX40 agonist ivuxolimab in advanced cancers. Whole-study context: A diagnosis of hepatocellular carcinoma, melanoma, renal cell or head and neck cancer was present in dose-escalation patients. Age averaged approximately 60 years (range about 23 to 80), and 80% to 90% were male.

The germline CDR1 and CDR2 sequences are SGHRS and YFSETQ. V lost 2 bases and J lost 3, with 6 bases in between. The CDR3 sequence is 13 residues long. Profiled with immunoSEQ multiplex PCR; TCRdb holds only in-frame clones, not every one. The table has approximately 50,000 clones, roughly four fifths seen once. The study's findings and limits: Within 6 weeks, CD4+ and CD8+ blood T cells expanded clonally at 0.1 to 3.0 mg/kg. On average, CD8+ T cells showed a greater number of expanded clones than CD4+.

Source: CD4+ or CD8+ T cells sorted from blood, taken in a trial of the OX40 agonist ivuxolimab. The V call is TRBV5-1, the J call TRBJ2-1; tentatively, D is TRBD2 (5 bases). The receptor comes from an adult with an advanced solid tumor such as melanoma, head and neck, liver or kidney cancer. DNA for the CDR3: TGCGCCAGCAGCTTAGCGGACTACAATGAGCAGTTCTTC. Translation gives CASSLADYNEQFF. Together with reference TRBV5-1 and TRBJ2-1, the CDR3 gives the full variable domain: KAGVTQTPRYLIKTRGQQVTLSCSPISGHRSVSWYQQTPGQGLQFLFEYFSETQRNKGNFPGRFSGRQFSNSRSEMNVSTLELGDSALYLCASSLADYNEQFFGPGTRLTVL.